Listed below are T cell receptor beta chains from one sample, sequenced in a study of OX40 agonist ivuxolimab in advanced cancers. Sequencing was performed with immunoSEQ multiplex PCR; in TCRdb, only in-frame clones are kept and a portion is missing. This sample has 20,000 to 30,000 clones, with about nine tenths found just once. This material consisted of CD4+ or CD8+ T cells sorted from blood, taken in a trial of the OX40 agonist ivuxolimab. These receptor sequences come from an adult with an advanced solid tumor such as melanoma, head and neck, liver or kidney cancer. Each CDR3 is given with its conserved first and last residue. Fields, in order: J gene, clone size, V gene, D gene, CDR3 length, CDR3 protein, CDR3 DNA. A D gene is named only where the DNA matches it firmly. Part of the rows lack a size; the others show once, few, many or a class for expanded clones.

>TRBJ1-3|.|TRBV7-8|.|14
CASSLAGGWNTIYF
TGTGCCAGCAGCTTAGCTGGCGGGTGGAACACCATATATTTT
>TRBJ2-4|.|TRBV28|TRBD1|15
CASSLLGQDKNIQYF
TGTGCCAGCAGTTTATTGGGACAGGACAAAAACATTCAGTACTTC
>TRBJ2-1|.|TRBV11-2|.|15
CASSLDLQGYNEQFF
TGTGCCAGCAGCTTAGATTTACAGGGATATAATGAGCAGTTCTTC
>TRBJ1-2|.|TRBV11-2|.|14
CASSLAARNYDYTF
TGTGCCAGCAGCTTAGCAGCCAGAAACTATGACTACACCTTC
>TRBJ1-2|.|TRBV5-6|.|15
CASSPGYGGIYGYTF
TGTGCCAGCAGCCCAGGCTATGGAGGGATCTATGGCTACACCTTC
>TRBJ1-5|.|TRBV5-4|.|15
CASSSSPSGNQPQHF
TGTGCCAGCAGCTCTTCCCCGTCGGGGAATCAGCCCCAGCATTTT
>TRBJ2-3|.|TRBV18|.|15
CASSPPLSGTDTQYF
TGTGCCAGCTCACCACCCCTCTCTGGCACAGATACGCAGTATTTT
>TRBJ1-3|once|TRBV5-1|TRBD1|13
CASRSGGGNTIYF
TGCGCCAGCAGGTCAGGGGGTGGAAACACCATATATTTT
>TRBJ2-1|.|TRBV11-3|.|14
CASSFRTDGNEQFF
TGTGCCAGCAGCTTCCGCACGGACGGGAATGAGCAGTTCTTC
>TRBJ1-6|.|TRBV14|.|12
CASSPQGSPLHF
TGTGCCAGCAGCCCACAGGGCTCGCCCCTCCACTTT
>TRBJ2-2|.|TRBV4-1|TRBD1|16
CASRHLGQGTTGELFF
TGCGCCAGCAGACATCTTGGACAGGGTACCACCGGGGAGCTGTTTTTT
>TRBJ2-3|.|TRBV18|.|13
CASSPRATDTQYF
TGTGCCAGCTCACCACGGGCCACAGATACGCAGTATTTT
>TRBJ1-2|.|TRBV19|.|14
CASSPSGVNYGYTF
TGTGCCAGTAGTCCCTCGGGAGTAAACTATGGCTACACCTTC
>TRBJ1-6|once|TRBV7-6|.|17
CASSLGPASESGSPLHF
TGTGCCAGCAGCTTAGGGCCTGCCTCTGAGAGCGGTTCACCCCTCCACTTT
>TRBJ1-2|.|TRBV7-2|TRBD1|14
CASSLQGANYGYTF
TGTGCCAGCAGCTTACAGGGGGCTAACTATGGCTACACCTTC
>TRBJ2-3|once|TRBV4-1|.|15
CASSQLGLFKDTQYF
TGCGCCAGCAGCCAATTGGGGTTATTCAAAGATACGCAGTATTTT
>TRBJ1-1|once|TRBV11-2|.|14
CASSPGGEATEAFF
TGTGCCAGCAGCCCCGGAGGGGAAGCCACTGAAGCTTTCTTT
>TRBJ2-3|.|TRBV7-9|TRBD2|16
CASSILSGGATDTQYF
TGTGCCAGCAGCATACTAAGCGGGGGGGCCACAGATACGCAGTATTTT
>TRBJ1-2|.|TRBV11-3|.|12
CASSFKRGGYTF
TGTGCCAGCAGCTTTAAAAGGGGTGGCTACACCTTC
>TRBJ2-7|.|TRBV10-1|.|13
CASSESRWEEQYF
TGCGCCAGCAGTGAGTCACGGTGGGAAGAGCAGTACTTC
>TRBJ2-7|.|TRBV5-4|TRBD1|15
CASSPGTGGFYEQYF
TGTGCCAGCAGCCCGGGGACAGGGGGCTTCTACGAGCAGTACTTC
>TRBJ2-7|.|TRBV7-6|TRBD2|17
CASSSPLLRGGSYEQYF
TGTGCCAGCAGCTCCCCGTTGCTGCGGGGGGGCTCCTACGAGCAGTACTTC
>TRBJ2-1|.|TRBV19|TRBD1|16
CASSTPGTGDYNEQFF
TGTGCCAGTAGTACCCCTGGGACAGGAGACTACAATGAGCAGTTCTTC
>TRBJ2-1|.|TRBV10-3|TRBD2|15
CAISDSGRATNEQFF
TGTGCCATCAGTGATTCCGGGAGGGCAACCAATGAGCAGTTCTTC
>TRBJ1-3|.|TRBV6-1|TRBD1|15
CASMRWTGVGNTIYF
TGTGCCAGCATGAGGTGGACAGGGGTTGGAAACACCATATATTTT
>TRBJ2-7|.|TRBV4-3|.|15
CASSHSRDTRYEQYF
TGCGCCAGCAGCCATTCCCGGGACACCAGATACGAGCAGTACTTC
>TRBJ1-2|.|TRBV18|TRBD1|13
CASSKDRDYGYTF
TGTGCCAGCTCAAAGGACAGGGACTATGGCTACACCTTC
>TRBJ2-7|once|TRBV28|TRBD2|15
CASIGGGATTYEQYF
TGTGCCAGCATAGGCGGGGGGGCAACGACCTACGAGCAGTACTTC
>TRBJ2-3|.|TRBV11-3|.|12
CASSFSTDTQYF
TGTGCCAGCAGCTTTAGCACAGATACGCAGTATTTT
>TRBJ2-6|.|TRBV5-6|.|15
CASSFSPTGANVLTF
TGTGCCAGCAGCTTTTCTCCGACTGGGGCCAACGTCCTGACTTTC
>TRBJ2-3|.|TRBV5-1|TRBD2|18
CASSLEGFAGVGTDTQYF
TGCGCCAGCAGCTTGGAGGGTTTCGCGGGAGTGGGGACAGATACGCAGTATTTT
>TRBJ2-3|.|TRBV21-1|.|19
CASSKVRVTHSPSTDTQYF
TGTGCCAGCAGCAAAGTAAGAGTGACGCACTCCCCCAGCACAGATACGCAGTATTTT
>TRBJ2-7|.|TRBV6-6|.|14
CASSIAGAGYEQYF
TGTGCCAGCAGTATTGCAGGGGCCGGGTACGAGCAGTACTTC
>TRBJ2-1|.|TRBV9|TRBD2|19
CASSDPPRLAGNSYNEQFF
TGTGCCAGCAGCGACCCTCCCCGACTAGCGGGGAACTCCTACAATGAGCAGTTCTTC
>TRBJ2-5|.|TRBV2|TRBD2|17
CASSVSASSGDQETQYF
TGTGCCAGCAGTGTATCGGCGTCTAGCGGGGACCAAGAGACCCAGTACTTC
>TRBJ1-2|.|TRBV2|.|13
CASSDYGDYGYTF
TGTGCCAGCAGTGATTACGGAGACTATGGCTACACCTTC
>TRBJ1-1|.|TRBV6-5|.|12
CASGPRRGEAFF
TGTGCCAGCGGCCCGCGGAGGGGGGAGGCTTTCTTT
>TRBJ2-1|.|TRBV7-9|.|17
CASSLGSGLRSYNEQFF
TGTGCCAGCAGCTTGGGTAGCGGTCTGCGCTCCTACAATGAGCAGTTCTTC
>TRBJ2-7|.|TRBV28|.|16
CASRPIIDREFYEQYF
TGTGCCAGCAGACCTATTATTGACAGAGAATTCTACGAGCAGTACTTC
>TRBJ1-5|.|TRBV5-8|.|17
CASSLEVGDGRNQPQHF
TGTGCCAGCAGCTTGGAAGTAGGGGACGGCCGAAATCAGCCCCAGCATTTT
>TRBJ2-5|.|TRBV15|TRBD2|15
CATSRDASGEETQYF
TGTGCCACCAGCAGAGATGCTAGCGGGGAAGAGACCCAGTACTTC
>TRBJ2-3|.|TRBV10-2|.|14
CASSELGYTDTQYF
TGCGCCAGCAGTGAGCTGGGTTACACAGATACGCAGTATTTT
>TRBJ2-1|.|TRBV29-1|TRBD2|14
CSDGLSGSYNEQFF
TGCAGCGATGGACTAAGCGGGAGCTACAATGAGCAGTTCTTC
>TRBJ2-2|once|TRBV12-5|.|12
CASGFTAGELFF
TGTGCTAGTGGTTTCACGGCCGGGGAGCTGTTTTTT
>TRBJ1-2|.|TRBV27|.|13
CASSLGGGYGYTF
TGTGCCAGCAGTTTAGGGGGTGGGTATGGCTACACCTTC
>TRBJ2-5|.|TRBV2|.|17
CASRVGRGIFGKETQYF
TGTGCCAGCAGGGTAGGCAGGGGTATTTTTGGAAAAGAGACCCAGTACTTC
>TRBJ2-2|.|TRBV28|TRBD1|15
CASRTGSANTGELFF
TGTGCCAGCAGGACAGGGTCGGCGAACACCGGGGAGCTGTTTTTT
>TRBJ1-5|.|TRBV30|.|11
CAWPGHQPQHF
TGTGCCTGGCCGGGACACCAGCCCCAGCATTTT
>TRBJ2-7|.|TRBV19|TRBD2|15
CASRTSGSSSYEQYF
TGTGCCAGTAGGACTAGCGGGAGTTCATCCTACGAGCAGTACTTC
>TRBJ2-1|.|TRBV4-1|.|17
CASSRGGVTVLYNEQFF
TGCGCCAGCAGCCGAGGGGGAGTTACAGTCCTTTACAATGAGCAGTTCTTC
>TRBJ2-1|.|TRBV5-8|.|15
CASSLSGVRHNEQFF
TGTGCCAGCAGCTTGTCGGGAGTGAGGCACAATGAGCAGTTCTTC
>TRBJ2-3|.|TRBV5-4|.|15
CASTVQGTSTDTQYF
TGTGCCAGCACCGTACAGGGGACTAGCACAGATACGCAGTATTTT
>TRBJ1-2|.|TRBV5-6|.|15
CASSPDGVINYGYTF
TGTGCCAGCAGCCCCGACGGGGTGATCAACTATGGCTACACCTTC